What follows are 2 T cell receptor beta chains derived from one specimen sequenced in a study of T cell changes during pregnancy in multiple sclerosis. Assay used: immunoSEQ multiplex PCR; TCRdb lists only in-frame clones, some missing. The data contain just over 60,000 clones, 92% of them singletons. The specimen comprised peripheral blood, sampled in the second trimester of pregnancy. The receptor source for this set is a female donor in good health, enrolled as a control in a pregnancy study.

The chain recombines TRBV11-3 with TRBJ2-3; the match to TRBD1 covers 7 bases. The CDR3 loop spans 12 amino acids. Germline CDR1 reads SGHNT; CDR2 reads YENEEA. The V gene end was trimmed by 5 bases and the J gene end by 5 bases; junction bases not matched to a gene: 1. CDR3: CASSRDRDTQYF. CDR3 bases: TGTGCCAGCAGCCGGGACAGAGATACGCAGTATTTT.

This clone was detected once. The CDR3 reads CASSHSSGGQYNEQFF. The CDR3, as DNA: TGCGCCAGCAGCCACTCTAGCGGGGGGCAATACAATGAGCAGTTCTTC. The chain employs TRBV4-3 and TRBJ2-1; 11 nucleotides line up with TRBD2. This CDR3 region has 16 residues. After removal of 3 bases from V and 4 bases from J, the junction contained 5 bases not matched to a gene. The germline V gene encodes CDR1 LGHNA and CDR2 YSLEER.